These T cell receptor beta chains were read from a single sample in a study of identifying expanded T cells in peripheral blood. The table came from immunoSEQ multiplex PCR; TCRdb's copy has only in-frame clones and leaves some out. The profile covers 90,000 to 95,000 clones, with nearly 90% appearing a single time and under 6.5% taken by the ten largest. Input material: blood. The receptor source for this set is a person aged 18 to 70 in good health. Both conserved end residues are part of each CDR3. D genes are given only for firm matches. Clone size is shown for a subset of rows, as once, few, many or a class of expanded clone.

clone_size,v_call,j_call,d_call,cdr3_nt,cdr3_aa
.,TRBV19,TRBJ2-7,TRBD1,TGTGCCAGTAGTGCCGGGACAGGGCATGAGCAGTACTTC,CASSAGTGHEQYF
.,TRBV10-3,TRBJ2-7,.,TGTGCCATCAGTGGCAGGGTCCCTGAAGGTTACGAGCAGTACTTC,CAISGRVPEGYEQYF
.,TRBV4-2,TRBJ2-3,TRBD2,TGTGCCAGCAGCCAAGCAGCGGGATTCACAGATACGCAGTATTTT,CASSQAAGFTDTQYF
.,TRBV18,TRBJ2-5,.,TGTGCCAGCTCATCGGGACTCCAAGAGACCCAGTACTTC,CASSSGLQETQYF
.,TRBV19,TRBJ2-3,TRBD1,TGTGCCAGTAACCAACCGGGACAGGGTACAGATACGCAGTATTTT,CASNQPGQGTDTQYF
.,TRBV19,TRBJ1-1,.,TGTGCCAGTAAGGAACAGGAGAACACTGAAGCTTTCTTT,CASKEQENTEAFF
few,TRBV27,TRBJ2-7,.,TGTGCCAGCAGTTCCCTAACAGGCTACGAGCAGTACTTC,CASSSLTGYEQYF
once,TRBV4-2,TRBJ1-6,TRBD1,TGTGCCAGCAGCCAGAATATGGACAGGGGCTCGAGCTCCTATAATTCACCCCTCCACTTT,CASSQNMDRGSSSYNSPLHF
.,TRBV2,TRBJ1-6,.,TGTGCCAGCAGGGGGGAGGGATGGTATAATTCACCCCTCCACTTT,CASRGEGWYNSPLHF
once,TRBV5-1,TRBJ1-2,.,TGCGCCAGCAGCCCGCGACCCAACACCCTCCTCGGCTACACCTTC,CASSPRPNTLLGYTF
.,TRBV5-1,TRBJ2-3,TRBD2,TGCGCCAGCAGCCCCGGACTAGAATCAGATACGCAGTATTTT,CASSPGLESDTQYF
.,TRBV13,TRBJ2-5,TRBD2,TGTGCCAGCAGTTATCGGACTAGCGGGTACCAAGAGACCCAGTACTTC,CASSYRTSGYQETQYF
once,TRBV29-1,TRBJ2-7,.,TGCAGCGTCCTTAGCTCCTACGAGCAGTACTTC,CSVLSSYEQYF
.,TRBV21-1,TRBJ1-1,.,TGTGCCAGCATCCTACCCTGGGGGGATGGATGGACTGAAGCTTTCTTT,CASILPWGDGWTEAFF
.,TRBV28,TRBJ2-5,.,TGTGCCAGCACCAAACGGGGACCTCAAGAGACCCAGTACTTC,CASTKRGPQETQYF
.,TRBV5-6,TRBJ2-3,.,TGTGCCAGCAGCCAACAGATTGGCGATACGCAGTATTTT,CASSQQIGDTQYF
.,TRBV2,TRBJ1-1,.,TGTGCCAGCACCCAGAAGTGGAACACTGAAGCTTTCTTT,CASTQKWNTEAFF
once,TRBV7-9,TRBJ2-5,.,TGTGCCAGCAGCTTGGGGGATCGACACCCCGGACGAGAGACCCAGTACTTC,CASSLGDRHPGRETQYF
.,TRBV19,TRBJ1-1,.,TGTGCCAGTAGTTGGGGGAACACTGAAGCTTTCTTT,CASSWGNTEAFF
.,TRBV5-1,TRBJ2-3,.,TGCGCCAGCAGGCTAGCGACCAGCACAGATACGCAGTATTTT,CASRLATSTDTQYF
.,TRBV5-1,TRBJ2-1,.,TGCGCCAGCAGTAAAAATAAGGGGGTGGCGGATGAGCAGTTCTTC,CASSKNKGVADEQFF
.,TRBV7-3,TRBJ2-2,.,TGTGCCAGCAGCTTAATGGCTCCCGGGGAGCTGTTTTTT,CASSLMAPGELFF
few,TRBV2,TRBJ1-1,TRBD1,TGTGCCAGCAGAGATGCTAAAGGACAGGGTGACACTGAAGCTTTCTTT,CASRDAKGQGDTEAFF
.,TRBV29-1,TRBJ1-1,TRBD1,TGCAGCGTAAGACAGGGCTCGGCGGACACTGAAGCTTTCTTT,CSVRQGSADTEAFF
.,TRBV6-1,TRBJ2-1,.,TGTGCCAGCAGTGAAATACGGACCGGGGGAGAGCAGTTCTTC,CASSEIRTGGEQFF
.,TRBV7-9,TRBJ1-2,TRBD1,TGTGCCAGCAGCTTAGTAACAGGGGTAAAGTATGGCTACACCTTC,CASSLVTGVKYGYTF
.,TRBV19,TRBJ1-1,.,TGTGCCAGTAGTACCCGACAGCCGTTCATAGGTAGCACTGAAGCTTTCTTT,CASSTRQPFIGSTEAFF
.,TRBV12-5,TRBJ1-2,TRBD1,TGTGCTAGTGGTTTTGGGGACAGGGGAGGCTACACCTTC,CASGFGDRGGYTF
once,TRBV19,TRBJ1-6,.,TGTGCCAGTAGTACCGACAGTTATTCACCCCTCCACTTT,CASSTDSYSPLHF
.,TRBV11-1,TRBJ2-2,.,TGTGCCAGCAGCTTGGCGTTTCAGGGGAAGAACACCGGGGAGCTGTTTTTT,CASSLAFQGKNTGELFF
.,TRBV4-1,TRBJ1-6,.,TGCGCCAGCAGCCAAGAAGGGGCAGGGGCCGCACCCCTCCACTTT,CASSQEGAGAAPLHF
.,TRBV15,TRBJ1-1,.,TGTGCCACCAGCACACGACGAAGTGAAGCTTTCTTT,CATSTRRSEAFF
.,TRBV18,TRBJ2-1,.,TGTGCCAGCTCACCGCTTGGGCCTGGTAGCAGTGAGCAGTTCTTC,CASSPLGPGSSEQFF
few,TRBV7-6,TRBJ1-5,.,TGTGCCAGCACCACTGGAGGGGGGGGACAGCCCCAGCATTTT,CASTTGGGGQPQHF
.,TRBV2,TRBJ2-5,TRBD2,TGTGCCAGCAGCCCCGGGACTAGCGGGGGCATATTCCAAGAGACCCAGTACTTC,CASSPGTSGGIFQETQYF
once,TRBV9,TRBJ2-3,TRBD2,TGTGCCAGCAGCACGGGGACTAGCGGGGGGAGTGAGGATACGCAGTATTTT,CASSTGTSGGSEDTQYF
once,TRBV14,TRBJ1-2,.,TGTGCCAGCAGCCTAGTAGCTGGGGACTATGGCTACACCTTC,CASSLVAGDYGYTF
.,TRBV29-1,TRBJ2-5,.,TGCAGCGTTGGGATGGAGACCCAGTACTTC,CSVGMETQYF
.,TRBV4-2,TRBJ1-3,.,TGTGCCAGCAGCCAAGATCTCGGGGGGCTTGGAAACACCATATATTTT,CASSQDLGGLGNTIYF